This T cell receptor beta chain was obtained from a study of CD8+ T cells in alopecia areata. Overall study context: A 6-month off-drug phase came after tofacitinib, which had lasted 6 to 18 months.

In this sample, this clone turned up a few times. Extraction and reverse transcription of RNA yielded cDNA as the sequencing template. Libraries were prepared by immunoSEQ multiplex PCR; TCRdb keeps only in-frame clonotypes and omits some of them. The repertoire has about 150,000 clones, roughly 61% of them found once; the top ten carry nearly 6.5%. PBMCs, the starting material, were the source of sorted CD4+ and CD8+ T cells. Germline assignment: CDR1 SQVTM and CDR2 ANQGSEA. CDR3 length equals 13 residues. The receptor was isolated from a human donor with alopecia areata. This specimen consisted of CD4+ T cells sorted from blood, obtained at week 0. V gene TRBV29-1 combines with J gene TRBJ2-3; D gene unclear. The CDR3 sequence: CTPVEACWGTQYF. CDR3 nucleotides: TGCACCCCCGTCGAGGCCTGCTGGGGTACGCAGTATTTT.